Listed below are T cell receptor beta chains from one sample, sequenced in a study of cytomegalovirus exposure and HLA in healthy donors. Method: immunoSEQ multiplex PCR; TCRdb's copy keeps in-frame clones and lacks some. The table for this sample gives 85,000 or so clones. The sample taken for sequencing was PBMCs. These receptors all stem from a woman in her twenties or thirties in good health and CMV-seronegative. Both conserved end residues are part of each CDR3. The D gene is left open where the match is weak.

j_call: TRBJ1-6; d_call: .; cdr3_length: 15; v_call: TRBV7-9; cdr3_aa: CASSLGGSSNSPLHF; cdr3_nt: TGTGCCAGCAGCTTAGGTGGTAGCAGTAACTCACCCCTCCACTTT
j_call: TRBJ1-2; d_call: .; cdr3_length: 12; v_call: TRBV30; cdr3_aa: CAWEVRGGGYTF; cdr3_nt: TGTGCCTGGGAGGTGAGGGGAGGTGGCTACACCTTC
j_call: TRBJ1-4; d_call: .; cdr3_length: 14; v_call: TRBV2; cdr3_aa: CASSEGSRNEKLFF; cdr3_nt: TGTGCCAGCAGTGAGGGCAGCCGTAATGAAAAACTGTTTTTT
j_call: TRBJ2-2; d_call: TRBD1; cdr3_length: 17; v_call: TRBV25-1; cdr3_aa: CASSVGEGQDFTGELFF; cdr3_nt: TGTGCCAGCAGTGTCGGCGAGGGACAGGACTTCACCGGGGAGCTGTTTTTT
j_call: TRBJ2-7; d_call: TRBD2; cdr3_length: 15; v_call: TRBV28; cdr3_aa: CASSLWSRREGEQYF; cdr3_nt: TGTGCCAGCAGTTTATGGTCTCGCCGGGAGGGAGAGCAGTACTTC
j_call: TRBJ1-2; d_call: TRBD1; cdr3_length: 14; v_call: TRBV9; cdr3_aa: CASSAAGGMGGYTF; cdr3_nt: TGTGCCAGCAGCGCGGCAGGGGGTATGGGAGGCTACACCTTC
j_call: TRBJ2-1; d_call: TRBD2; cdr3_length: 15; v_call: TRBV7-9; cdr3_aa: CASSPSGSSYNEQFF; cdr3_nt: TGTGCCAGCAGCCCTAGCGGGAGCTCCTACAATGAGCAGTTCTTC
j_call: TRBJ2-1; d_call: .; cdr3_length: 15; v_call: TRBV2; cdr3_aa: CASSAGTVTDNEQFF; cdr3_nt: TGTGCCAGCAGTGCGGGAACGGTCACCGACAATGAGCAGTTCTTC
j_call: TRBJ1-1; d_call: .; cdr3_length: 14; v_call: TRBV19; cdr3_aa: CASNRGHMNTEAFF; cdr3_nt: TGTGCCAGTAACCGGGGACATATGAACACTGAAGCTTTCTTT
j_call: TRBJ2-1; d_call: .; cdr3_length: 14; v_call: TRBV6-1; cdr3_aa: CASSPSYQKSEQFF; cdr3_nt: TGTGCCAGCAGTCCTAGTTACCAAAAATCTGAGCAGTTCTTC
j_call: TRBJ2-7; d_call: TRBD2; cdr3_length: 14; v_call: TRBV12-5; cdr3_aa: CASGLPSGGNEQYF; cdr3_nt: TGTGCTAGTGGTTTACCCAGCGGGGGGAACGAGCAGTACTTC
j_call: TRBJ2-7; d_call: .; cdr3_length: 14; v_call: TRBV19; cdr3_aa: CASSINRLPYEQYF; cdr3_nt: TGTGCCAGTAGTATTAACAGGTTACCCTACGAGCAGTACTTC
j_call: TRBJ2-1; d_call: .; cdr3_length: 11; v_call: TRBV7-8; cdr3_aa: CASSFVNEQFF; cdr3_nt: TGTGCCAGCAGCTTCGTCAATGAGCAGTTCTTC
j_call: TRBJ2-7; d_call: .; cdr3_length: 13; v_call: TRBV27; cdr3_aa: CASSLTGSYEQYF; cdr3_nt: TGTGCCAGCAGTTTGACAGGCTCCTACGAGCAGTACTTC
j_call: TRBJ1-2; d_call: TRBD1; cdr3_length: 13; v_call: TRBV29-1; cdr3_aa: CSVILQGNYGYTF; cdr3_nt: TGCAGCGTTATCCTACAGGGGAACTATGGCTACACCTTC
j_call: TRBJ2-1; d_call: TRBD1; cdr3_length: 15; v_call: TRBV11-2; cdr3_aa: CASSAGTGQNNEQFF; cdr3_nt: TGTGCCAGCAGCGCCGGGACAGGGCAAAACAATGAGCAGTTCTTC
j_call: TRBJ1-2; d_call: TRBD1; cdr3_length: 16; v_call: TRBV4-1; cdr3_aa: CASSQSIGTGSRGYTF; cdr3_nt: TGCGCCAGCAGCCAATCCATCGGGACAGGCTCCAGGGGCTACACCTTC
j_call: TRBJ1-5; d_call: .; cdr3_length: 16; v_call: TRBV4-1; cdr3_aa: CASSQTLGAGDQPQHF; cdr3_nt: TGCGCCAGCAGCCAAACCCTTGGGGCGGGGGATCAGCCCCAGCATTTT
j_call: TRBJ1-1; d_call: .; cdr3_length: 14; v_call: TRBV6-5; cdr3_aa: CASKSKGLETEAFF; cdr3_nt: TGTGCCAGCAAGAGTAAGGGGTTGGAAACTGAAGCTTTCTTT
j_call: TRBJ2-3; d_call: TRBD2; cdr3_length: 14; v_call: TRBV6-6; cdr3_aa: CASRSSGGTDTQYF; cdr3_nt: TGTGCCAGCAGGTCTAGCGGGGGCACAGATACGCAGTATTTT
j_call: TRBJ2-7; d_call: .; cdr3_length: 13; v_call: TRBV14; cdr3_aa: CASSPRQTYEQYF; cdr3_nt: TGTGCCAGCAGCCCAAGACAAACATACGAGCAGTACTTC
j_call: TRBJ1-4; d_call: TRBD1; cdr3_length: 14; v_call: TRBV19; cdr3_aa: CASRGGLTNEKLFF; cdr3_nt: TGTGCCAGTAGAGGGGGCCTAACTAATGAAAAACTGTTTTTT
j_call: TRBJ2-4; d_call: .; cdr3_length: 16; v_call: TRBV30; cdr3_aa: CAWSQGTSIAKNIQYF; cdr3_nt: TGTGCCTGGAGTCAAGGGACATCCATAGCCAAAAACATTCAGTACTTC
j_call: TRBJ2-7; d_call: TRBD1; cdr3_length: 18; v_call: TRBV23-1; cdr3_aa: CASSQKHTPGQGLYEQYF; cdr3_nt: TGCGCCAGCAGTCAAAAACACACGCCCGGACAGGGACTCTACGAGCAGTACTTC